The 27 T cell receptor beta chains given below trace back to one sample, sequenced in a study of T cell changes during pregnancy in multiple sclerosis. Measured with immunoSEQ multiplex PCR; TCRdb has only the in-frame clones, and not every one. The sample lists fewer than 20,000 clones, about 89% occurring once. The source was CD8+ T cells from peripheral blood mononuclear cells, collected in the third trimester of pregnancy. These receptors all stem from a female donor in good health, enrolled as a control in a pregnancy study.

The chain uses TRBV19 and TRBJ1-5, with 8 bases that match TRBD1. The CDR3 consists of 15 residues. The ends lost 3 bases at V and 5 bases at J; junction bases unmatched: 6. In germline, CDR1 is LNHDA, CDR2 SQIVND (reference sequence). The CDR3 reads CASSITGTGDQPQHF. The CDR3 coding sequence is TGTGCCAGTAGTATCACCGGGACAGGAGATCAGCCCCAGCATTTT.

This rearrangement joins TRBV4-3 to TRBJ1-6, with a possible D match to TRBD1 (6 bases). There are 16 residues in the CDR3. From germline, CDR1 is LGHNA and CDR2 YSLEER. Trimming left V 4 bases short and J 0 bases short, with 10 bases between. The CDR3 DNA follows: TGCGCCAGCAGCCGCGGACAGAGCTCCTATAATTCACCCCTCCACTTT. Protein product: CASSRGQSSYNSPLHF.

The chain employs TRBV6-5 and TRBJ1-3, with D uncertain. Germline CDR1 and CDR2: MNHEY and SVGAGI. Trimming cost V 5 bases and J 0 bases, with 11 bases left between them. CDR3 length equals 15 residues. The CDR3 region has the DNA TGTGCCAGCAGTCCGGCGGGGATCTCTGGAAACACCATATATTTT. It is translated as CASSPAGISGNTIYF.

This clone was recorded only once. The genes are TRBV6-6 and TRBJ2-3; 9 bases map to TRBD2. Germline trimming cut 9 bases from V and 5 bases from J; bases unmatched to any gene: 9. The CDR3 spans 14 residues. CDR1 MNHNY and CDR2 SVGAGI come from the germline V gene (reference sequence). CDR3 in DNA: TGTGCCAGTGCCATAGCGGGGGAAAAAGATACGCAGTATTTT. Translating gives CASAIAGEKDTQYF.

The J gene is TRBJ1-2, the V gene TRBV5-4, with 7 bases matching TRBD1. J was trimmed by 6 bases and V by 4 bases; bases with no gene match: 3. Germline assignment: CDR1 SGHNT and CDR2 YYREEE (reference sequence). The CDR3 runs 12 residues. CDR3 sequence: CASSVDRHGYTF. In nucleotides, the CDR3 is TGTGCCAGCAGCGTGGACAGGCATGGCTACACCTTC.

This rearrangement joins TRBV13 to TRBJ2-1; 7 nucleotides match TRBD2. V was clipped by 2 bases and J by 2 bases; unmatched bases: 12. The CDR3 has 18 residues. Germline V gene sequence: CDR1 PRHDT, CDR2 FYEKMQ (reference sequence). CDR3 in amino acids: CASSLNGGGRGTYNEQFF. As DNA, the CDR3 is TGTGCCAGCAGCTTAAATGGGGGGGGGAGGGGTACCTACAATGAGCAGTTCTTC.

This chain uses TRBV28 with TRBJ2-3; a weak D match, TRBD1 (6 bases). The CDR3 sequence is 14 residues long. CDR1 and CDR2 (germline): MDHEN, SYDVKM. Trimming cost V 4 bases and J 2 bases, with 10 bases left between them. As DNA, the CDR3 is TGTGCCAGCAGTTCCCGGGACACCACAGATACGCAGTATTTT. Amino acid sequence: CASSSRDTTDTQYF.

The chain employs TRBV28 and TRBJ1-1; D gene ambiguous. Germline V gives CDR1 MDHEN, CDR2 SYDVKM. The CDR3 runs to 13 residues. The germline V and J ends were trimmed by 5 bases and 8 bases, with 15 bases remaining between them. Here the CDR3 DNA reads TGTGCCAGCAGTCCCCCCGGGGTGGACGAAGCTTTCTTT. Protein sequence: CASSPPGVDEAFF.

The CDR3 region has the DNA TGTGCCAGCAGTTCCGGGACAGGACTCTACGAGCAGTACTTC. Protein sequence: CASSSGTGLYEQYF. The V call is TRBV5-6, the J call TRBJ2-7; 8 positions match TRBD1. J gave up 3 bases and V 5 bases, and 7 bases lay outside the gene matches. This CDR3 contains 14 residues. The V gene's germline CDR1 is SGHDT and CDR2 YYEEEE.

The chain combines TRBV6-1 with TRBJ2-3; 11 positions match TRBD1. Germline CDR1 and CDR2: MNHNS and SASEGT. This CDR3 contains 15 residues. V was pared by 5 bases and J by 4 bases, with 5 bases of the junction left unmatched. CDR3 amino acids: CASSSRDRGADTQYF. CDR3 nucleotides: TGTGCCAGCAGTAGCCGGGACAGGGGGGCAGATACGCAGTATTTT.

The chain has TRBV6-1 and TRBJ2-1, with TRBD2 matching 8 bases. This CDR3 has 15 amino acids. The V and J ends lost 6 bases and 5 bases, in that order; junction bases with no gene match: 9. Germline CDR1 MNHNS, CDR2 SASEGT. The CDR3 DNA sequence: TGTGCCAGCAGGGATGGGCGGGGGGTGGACAATGAGCAGTTCTTC. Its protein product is CASRDGRGVDNEQFF.

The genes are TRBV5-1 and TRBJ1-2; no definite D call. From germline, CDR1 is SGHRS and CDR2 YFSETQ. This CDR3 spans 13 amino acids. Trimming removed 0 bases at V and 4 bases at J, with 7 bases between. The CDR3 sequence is CASSLEGSYGYTF. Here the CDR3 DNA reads TGCGCCAGCAGCTTGGAAGGGAGCTATGGCTACACCTTC.

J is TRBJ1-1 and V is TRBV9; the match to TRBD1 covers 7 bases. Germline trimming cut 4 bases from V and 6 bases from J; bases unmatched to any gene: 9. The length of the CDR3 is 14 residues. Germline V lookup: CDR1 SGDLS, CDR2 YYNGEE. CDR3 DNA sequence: TGTGCCAGCAGCCCACAGACAGGGTTCCCTGAAGCTTTCTTT. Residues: CASSPQTGFPEAFF.

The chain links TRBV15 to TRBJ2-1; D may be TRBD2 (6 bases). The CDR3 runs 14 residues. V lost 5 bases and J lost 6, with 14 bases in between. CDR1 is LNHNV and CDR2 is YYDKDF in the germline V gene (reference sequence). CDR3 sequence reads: CATSAGTSANEQFF. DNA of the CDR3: TGTGCCACCAGCGCCGGGACTTCTGCCAATGAGCAGTTCTTC. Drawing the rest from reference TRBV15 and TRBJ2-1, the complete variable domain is DAMVIQNPRYQVTQFGKPVTLSCSQTLNHNVMYWYQQKSSQAPKLLFHYYDKDFNNEADTPDNFQSRRPNTSFCFLDIRSPGLGDTAMYLCATSAGTSANEQFFGPGTRLTVL.

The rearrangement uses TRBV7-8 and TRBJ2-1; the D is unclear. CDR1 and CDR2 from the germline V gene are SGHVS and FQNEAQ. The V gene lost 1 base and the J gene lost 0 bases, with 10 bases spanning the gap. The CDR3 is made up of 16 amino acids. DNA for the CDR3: TGTGCCAGCAGCTTAGATGGCTACAGCTCCTACAATGAGCAGTTCTTC. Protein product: CASSLDGYSSYNEQFF.

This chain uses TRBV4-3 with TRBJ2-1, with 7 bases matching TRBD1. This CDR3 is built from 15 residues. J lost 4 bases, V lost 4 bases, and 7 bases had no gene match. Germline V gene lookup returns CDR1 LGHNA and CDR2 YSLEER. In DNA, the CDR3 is TGCGCCAGCAGCCCTCGGGACAGCAATTACAATGAGCAGTTCTTC. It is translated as CASSPRDSNYNEQFF.

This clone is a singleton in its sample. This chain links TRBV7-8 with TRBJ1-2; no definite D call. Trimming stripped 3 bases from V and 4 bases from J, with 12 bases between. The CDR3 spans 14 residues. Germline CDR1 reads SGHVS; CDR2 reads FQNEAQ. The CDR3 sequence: CASSFESGSYGYTF. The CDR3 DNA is TGTGCCAGCAGCTTCGAATCAGGATCCTATGGCTACACCTTC.

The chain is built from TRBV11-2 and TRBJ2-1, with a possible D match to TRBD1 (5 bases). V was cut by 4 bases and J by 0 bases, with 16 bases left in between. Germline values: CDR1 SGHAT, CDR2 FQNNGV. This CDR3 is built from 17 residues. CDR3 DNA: TGTGCCAGCAGCTCCGGCCCCAGGGTAGGCTCCTACAATGAGCAGTTCTTC. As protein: CASSSGPRVGSYNEQFF.

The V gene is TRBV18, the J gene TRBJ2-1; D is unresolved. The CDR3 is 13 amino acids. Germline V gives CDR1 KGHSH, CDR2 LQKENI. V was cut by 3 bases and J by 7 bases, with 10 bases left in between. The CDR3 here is CASSPSTFNEQFF. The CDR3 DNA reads TGTGCCAGCTCACCTAGTACGTTTAATGAGCAGTTCTTC.

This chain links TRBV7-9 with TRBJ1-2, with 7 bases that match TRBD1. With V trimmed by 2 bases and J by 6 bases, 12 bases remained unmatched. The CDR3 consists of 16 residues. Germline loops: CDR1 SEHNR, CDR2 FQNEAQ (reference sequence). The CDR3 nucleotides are TGTGCCAGCAGCTTAACTACAGGGGCCCCCAAGCATGGCTACACCTTC. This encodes CASSLTTGAPKHGYTF. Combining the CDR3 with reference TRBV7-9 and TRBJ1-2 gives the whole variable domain DTGVSQNPRHKITKRGQNVTFRCDPISEHNRLYWYRQTLGQGPEFLTYFQNEAQLEKSRLLSDRFSAERPKGSFSTLEIQRTEQGDSAMYLCASSLTTGAPKHGYTFGSGTRLTVV.

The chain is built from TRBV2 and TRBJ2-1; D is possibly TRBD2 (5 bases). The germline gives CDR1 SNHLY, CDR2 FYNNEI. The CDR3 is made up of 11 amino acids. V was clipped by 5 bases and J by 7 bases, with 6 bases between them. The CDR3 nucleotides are TGTGCCAGCAGTTGGGAGAATGAGCAGTTCTTC. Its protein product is CASSWENEQFF.

The CDR3 loop is CSVVGTEDLDEQYF. The CDR3 coding sequence is TGCAGCGTTGTAGGGACAGAAGATCTCGACGAGCAGTACTTC. This chain joins TRBV29-1 and TRBJ2-7; 7 nucleotides match TRBD1. J gave up 5 bases and V 4 bases, and 11 bases lay outside the gene matches. The CDR3 length is 14 residues. Germline-derived CDR1 and CDR2 are SQVTM and ANQGSEA.

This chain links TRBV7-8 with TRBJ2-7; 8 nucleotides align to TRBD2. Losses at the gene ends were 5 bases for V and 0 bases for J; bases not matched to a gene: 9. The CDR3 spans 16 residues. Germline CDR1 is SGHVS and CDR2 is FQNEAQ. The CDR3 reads CASSLPGTRPSYEQYF. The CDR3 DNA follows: TGTGCCAGCAGCCTCCCCGGGACTAGACCCTCCTACGAGCAGTACTTC.

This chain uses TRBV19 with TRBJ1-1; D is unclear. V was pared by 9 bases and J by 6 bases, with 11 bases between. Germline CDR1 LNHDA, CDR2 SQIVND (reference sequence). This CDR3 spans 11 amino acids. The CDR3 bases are TGTGCCAGCAGCTTCGGGGCTGAAGCTTTCTTT. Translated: CASSFGAEAFF.

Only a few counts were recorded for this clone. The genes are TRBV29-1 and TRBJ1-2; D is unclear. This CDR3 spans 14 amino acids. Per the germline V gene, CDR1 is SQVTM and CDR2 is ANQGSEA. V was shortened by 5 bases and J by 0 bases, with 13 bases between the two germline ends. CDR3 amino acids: CSVIRDYPNYGYTF. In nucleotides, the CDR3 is TGCAGCGTTATACGCGATTATCCTAACTATGGCTACACCTTC. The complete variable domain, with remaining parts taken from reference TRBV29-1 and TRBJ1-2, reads SAVISQKPSRDICQRGTSLTIQCQVDSQVTMMFWYRQQPGQSLTLIATANQGSEATYESGFVIDKFPISRPNLTFSTLTVSNMSPEDSSIYLCSVIRDYPNYGYTFGSGTRLTVV.

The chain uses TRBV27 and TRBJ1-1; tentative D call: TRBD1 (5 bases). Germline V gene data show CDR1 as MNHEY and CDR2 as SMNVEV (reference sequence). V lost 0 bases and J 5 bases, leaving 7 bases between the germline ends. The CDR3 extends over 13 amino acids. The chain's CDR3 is CASSLSGGTEAFF. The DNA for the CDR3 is TGTGCCAGCAGTTTATCTGGGGGGACTGAAGCTTTCTTT.

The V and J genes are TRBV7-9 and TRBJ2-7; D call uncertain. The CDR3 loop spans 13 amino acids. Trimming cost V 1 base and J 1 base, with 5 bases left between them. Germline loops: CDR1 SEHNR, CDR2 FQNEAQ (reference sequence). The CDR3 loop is CASSLDGSYEQYF. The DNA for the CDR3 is TGTGCCAGCAGCTTAGACGGGTCCTACGAGCAGTACTTC. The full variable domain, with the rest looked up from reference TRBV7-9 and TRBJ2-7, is DTGVSQNPRHKITKRGQNVTFRCDPISEHNRLYWYRQTLGQGPEFLTYFQNEAQLEKSRLLSDRFSAERPKGSFSTLEIQRTEQGDSAMYLCASSLDGSYEQYFGPGTRLTVT.